Listed below are T cell receptor beta chains from one sample, sequenced in a study of blood T cells in healthy people across ages. MiXCR, run by TCRdb on the 5' RACE reads, gives a single entry per CDR3 protein. This sample has about 290,000 distinct CDR3 sequences; around 27% occur once, and the top ten carry 29%. The specimen sequenced was blood. The source of these receptors is a woman in her 70s in good health. Both conserved end residues are part of each CDR3. The D gene is left open where the match is weak. Clone size is shown for a subset of rows, as once, few, many or a class of expanded clone.

size	V	J	D	DNA	CDR3
-	TRBV28	TRBJ2-7	TRBD1	TGTGCCAGCAGTTCGGGACAGATTGATAAGTACTTC	CASSSGQIDKYF
-	TRBV4-1	TRBJ1-1	TRBD1	TGCGCCAGCAGCCAACCCCACAGGGGTTCGAACACTGAAGCTTTCTTT	CASSQPHRGSNTEAFF
many	TRBV28	TRBJ2-5	-	TGTGCCAGCAGTTCTTCCGCTCAAGAGACCCAGTACTTC	CASSSSAQETQYF
few	TRBV7-9	TRBJ1-4	-	TGTGCCAGCAGCTTAAATCTAGGACAGATAAATGAAAAACTGTTTTTT	CASSLNLGQINEKLFF
few	TRBV21-1	TRBJ2-5	-	TGTGCCAGCAGCGCGGGGGTGCGAGAGACCCAGTACTTC	CASSAGVRETQYF
-	TRBV2	TRBJ2-5	TRBD1	TGTGCCAGCAGCAGGGACAGGGGCCTAGAGACCCAGTACTTC	CASSRDRGLETQYF
-	TRBV28	TRBJ2-3	-	TGTGCCAGCAGTCGATTAGATACGCAGTATTTT	CASSRLDTQYF
-	TRBV6-6	TRBJ2-7	-	TGTGCCACTCAGGCCCCCAGGGCATACGAGCAGTACTTC	CATQAPRAYEQYF
few	TRBV7-7	TRBJ2-6	-	TGTGCTAGCAGCCCCAGTACTGGCTCTGGGGCCAACGTCCTGACTTTC	CASSPSTGSGANVLTF
few	TRBV29-1	TRBJ2-3	-	-	CSVGKGNVYF
-	TRBV20-1	TRBJ2-3	-	TGCAGTGCTAGAATGACAACTTGGGCAGATACGCAGTATTTT	CSARMTTWADTQYF
-	TRBV5-5	TRBJ1-2	TRBD1	TGTGCCAGCAGCTTGGCTCGGGGACAGGGGGTTGGCTACACCTTC	CASSLARGQGVGYTF
once	TRBV7-2	TRBJ2-7	-	TGTGCCAGCAGCTTAGCGCTCAGTGTGTACGAGCAGTACTTC	CASSLALSVYEQYF
-	TRBV7-3	TRBJ2-3	TRBD2	TGTGCCAGCAGCTTAACTGGGAGGGTCACAGATACGCAGTATTTT	CASSLTGRVTDTQYF
-	TRBV27	TRBJ2-4	-	TGTGCCAGCAGGACAGTGGGCAAAAACATTCAGTACTTC	CASRTVGKNIQYF
many	TRBV12-3/TRBV12-4	TRBJ1-2	-	TGTGCCAGCAGTTTAAATCGGGCCACCTATGGCTACACCTTC	CASSLNRATYGYTF
-	TRBV29-1	TRBJ1-4	-	TGCAGCGTTGGAAGTCCCCCTAATGAAAAACTGTTTTTT	CSVGSPPNEKLFF
-	TRBV5-1	TRBJ2-1	TRBD2	TGCGCCAGCAGCCCGGGGGTAGGGACTAGCGCGTACAATGAGCAGTTCTTC	CASSPGVGTSAYNEQFF
few	TRBV6-1	TRBJ1-4	-	TGTGCCGGCAGTGACGTCAGCCGTAATGAAAAACTGTTTTTT	CAGSDVSRNEKLFF
few	TRBV19	TRBJ2-1	-	TGTGCCAGTAGTATCACGGCGGGCTCCTACAATGAGCAGTTCTTC	CASSITAGSYNEQFF
-	TRBV6-6	TRBJ2-7	TRBD1	TGTGCCAGCAGTACCGGGACAGGGTACGCCTACGAGCAGTACTTC	CASSTGTGYAYEQYF